This TCR beta chain was captured by sequencing in a study of shared clonotypes between healthy human individuals. Trimming removed 0 bases at V and 2 bases at J, with 8 bases between. Germline V gene data show CDR1 as MNHNS and CDR2 as SASEGT. This CDR3 contains 15 residues. The authors distributed each subset's genomic DNA evenly over several immunoSEQ plates. Using immunoSEQ multiplex PCR, the repertoire was profiled, and TCRdb retains in-frame clones only, with some absent. The data hold some 2,500,000 clones, with around 90% observed a single time. J is TRBJ1-5 and V is TRBV6-1; possible D gene TRBD1, 6 bases. Sequencing input: naive CD4+ T cells from PBMCs. Subset meaning: CD45RA+ positively selected. The sequence was collected from a man between 18 and 29 years old in good health. Some clones in this sample may be carry-over from other donors' samples. The DNA for the CDR3 is TGTGCCAGCAGTGAAGCACGACAGGGCAATCAGCCCCAGCATTTT. Protein sequence: CASSEARQGNQPQHF.